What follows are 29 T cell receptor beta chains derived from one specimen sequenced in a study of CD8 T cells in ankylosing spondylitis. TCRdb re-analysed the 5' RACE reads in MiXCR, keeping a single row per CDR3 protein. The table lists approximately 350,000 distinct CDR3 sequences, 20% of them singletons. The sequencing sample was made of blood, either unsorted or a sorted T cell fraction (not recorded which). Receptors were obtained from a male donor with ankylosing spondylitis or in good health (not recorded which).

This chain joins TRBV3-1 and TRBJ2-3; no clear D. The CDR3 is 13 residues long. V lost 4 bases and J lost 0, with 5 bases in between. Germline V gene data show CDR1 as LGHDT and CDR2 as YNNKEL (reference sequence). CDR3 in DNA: TGTGCCAGCAGCCCCCACAGCACAGATACGCAGTATTTT. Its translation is CASSPHSTDTQYF.

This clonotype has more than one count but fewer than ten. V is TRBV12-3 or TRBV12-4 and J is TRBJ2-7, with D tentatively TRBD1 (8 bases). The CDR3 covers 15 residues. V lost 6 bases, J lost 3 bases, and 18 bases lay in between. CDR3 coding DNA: TGTGCCAGCAGCCCACAGGGGGGGTTGTACTACGAGCAGTACTTC. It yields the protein CASSPQGGLYYEQYF.

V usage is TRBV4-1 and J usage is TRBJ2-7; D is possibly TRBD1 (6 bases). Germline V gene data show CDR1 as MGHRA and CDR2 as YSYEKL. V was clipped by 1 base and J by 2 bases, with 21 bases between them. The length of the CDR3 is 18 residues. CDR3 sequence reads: CASSQAPQGLIIAYEQYF. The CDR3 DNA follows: TGCGCCAGCAGCCAAGCCCCCCAGGGGTTGATTATAGCCTACGAGCAGTACTTC.

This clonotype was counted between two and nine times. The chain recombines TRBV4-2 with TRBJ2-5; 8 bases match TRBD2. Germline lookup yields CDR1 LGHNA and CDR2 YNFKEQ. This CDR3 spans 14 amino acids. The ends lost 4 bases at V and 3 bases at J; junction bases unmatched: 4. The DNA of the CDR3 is TGTGCCAGCAGCCCCCGCGGGGGGAAAGAGACCCAGTACTTC. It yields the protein CASSPRGGKETQYF.

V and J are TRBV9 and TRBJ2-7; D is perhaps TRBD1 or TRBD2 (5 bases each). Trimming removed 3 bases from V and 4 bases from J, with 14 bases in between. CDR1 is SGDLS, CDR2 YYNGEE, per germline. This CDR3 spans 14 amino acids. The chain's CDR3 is CASSAGDVEYEQYF. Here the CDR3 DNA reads TGTGCCAGCAGCGCCGGGGACGTCGAATACGAGCAGTACTTC.

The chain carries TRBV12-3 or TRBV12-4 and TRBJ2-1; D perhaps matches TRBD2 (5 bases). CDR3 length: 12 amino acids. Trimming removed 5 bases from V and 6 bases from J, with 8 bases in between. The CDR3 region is CASSPGLNEQFF. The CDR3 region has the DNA TGTGCCAGCAGTCCCGGACTCAATGAGCAGTTCTTC.

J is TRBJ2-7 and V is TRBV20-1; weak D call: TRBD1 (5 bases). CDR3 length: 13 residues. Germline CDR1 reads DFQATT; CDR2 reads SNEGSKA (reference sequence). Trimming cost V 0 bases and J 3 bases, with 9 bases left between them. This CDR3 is CSARDPTGYEQYF. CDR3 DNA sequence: TGCAGTGCTAGAGACCCAACAGGCTACGAGCAGTACTTC.

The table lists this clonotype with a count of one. The CDR3: CASSLMSGGGYNEQFF. The CDR3 coding sequence is TGTGCCAGCAGCTTAATGAGCGGGGGGGGCTACAATGAGCAGTTCTTC. The chain combines TRBV7-3 with TRBJ2-1, with TRBD2 matching over 10 bases. Losses at the gene ends were 1 base for V and 3 bases for J; bases not matched to a gene: 3. This CDR3 contains 16 residues. Looked up from germline, CDR1 is SGHTA and CDR2 is FQGTGA.

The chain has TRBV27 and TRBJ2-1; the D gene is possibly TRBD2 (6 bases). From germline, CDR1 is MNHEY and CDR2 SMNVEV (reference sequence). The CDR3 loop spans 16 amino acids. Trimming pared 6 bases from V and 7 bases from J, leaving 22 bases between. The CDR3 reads CASSLEGLGVGNEQFF. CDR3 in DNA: TGTGCCAGCAGCCTGGAGGGACTCGGGGTGGGGAATGAGCAGTTCTTC.

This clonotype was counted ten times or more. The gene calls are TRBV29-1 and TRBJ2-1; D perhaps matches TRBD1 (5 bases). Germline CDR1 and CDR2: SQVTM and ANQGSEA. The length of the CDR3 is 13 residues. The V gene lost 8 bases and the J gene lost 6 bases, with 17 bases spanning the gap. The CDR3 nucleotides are TGCAGCATCAATCTGGGGCGACTCAATGAGCAGTTCTTC. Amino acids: CSINLGRLNEQFF.

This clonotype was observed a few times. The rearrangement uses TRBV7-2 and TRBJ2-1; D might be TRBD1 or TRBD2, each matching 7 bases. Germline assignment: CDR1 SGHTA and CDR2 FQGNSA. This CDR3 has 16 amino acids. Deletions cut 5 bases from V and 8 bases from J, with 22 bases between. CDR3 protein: CASSTGEGPVGDEQFF. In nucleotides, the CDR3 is TGTGCCAGCAGCACAGGGGAGGGCCCCGTGGGGGATGAGCAGTTCTTC.

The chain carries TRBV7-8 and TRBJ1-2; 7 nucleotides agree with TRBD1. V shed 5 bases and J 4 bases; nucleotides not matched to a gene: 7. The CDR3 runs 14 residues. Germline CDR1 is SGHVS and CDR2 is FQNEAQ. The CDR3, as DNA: TGTGCCAGCAGCAACGGACAGGAGTCCTATGGCTACACCTTC. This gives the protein CASSNGQESYGYTF.

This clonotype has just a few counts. CDR3 amino acids: CASSGGTIYEQYF. The CDR3 coding sequence is TGTGCCAGCAGCGGTGGGACGATCTACGAGCAGTACTTC. The genes are TRBV7-9 and TRBJ2-7; D may match TRBD1 or TRBD2 (5 bases each). Trimming left V 5 bases short and J 3 bases short, with 11 bases between. Germline-derived CDR1 and CDR2 are SEHNR and FQNEAQ (reference sequence). CDR3 length: 13 residues.

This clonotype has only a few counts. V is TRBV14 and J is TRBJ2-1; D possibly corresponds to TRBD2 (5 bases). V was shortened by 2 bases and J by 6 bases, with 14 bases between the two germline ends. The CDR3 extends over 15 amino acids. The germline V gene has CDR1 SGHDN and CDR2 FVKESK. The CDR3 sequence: CASSQSRTGLNEQFF. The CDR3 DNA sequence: TGTGCCAGCAGCCAATCGAGGACTGGCCTCAATGAGCAGTTCTTC.

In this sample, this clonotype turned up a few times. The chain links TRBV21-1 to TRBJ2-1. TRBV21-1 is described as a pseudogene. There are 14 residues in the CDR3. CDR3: CASSESGSYNEQFF. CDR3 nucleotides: TGTGCCAGCAGCGAGAGCGGGTCCTACAATGAGCAGTTCTTC.

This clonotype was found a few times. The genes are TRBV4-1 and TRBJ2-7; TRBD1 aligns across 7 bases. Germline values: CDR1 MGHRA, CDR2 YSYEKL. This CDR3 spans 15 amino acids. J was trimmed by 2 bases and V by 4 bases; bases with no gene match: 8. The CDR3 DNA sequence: TGCGCCAGCAGCCCCCGGGACAGAACCCCCTACGAGCAGTACTTC. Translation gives CASSPRDRTPYEQYF.

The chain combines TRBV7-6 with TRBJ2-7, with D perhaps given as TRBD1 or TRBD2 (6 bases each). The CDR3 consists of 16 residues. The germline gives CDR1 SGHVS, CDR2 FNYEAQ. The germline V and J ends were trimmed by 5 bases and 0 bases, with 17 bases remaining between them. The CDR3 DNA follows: TGTGCCAGCAGCGTGGGTTGGGGGGCAACCTCCTACGAGCAGTACTTC. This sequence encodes CASSVGWGATSYEQYF.

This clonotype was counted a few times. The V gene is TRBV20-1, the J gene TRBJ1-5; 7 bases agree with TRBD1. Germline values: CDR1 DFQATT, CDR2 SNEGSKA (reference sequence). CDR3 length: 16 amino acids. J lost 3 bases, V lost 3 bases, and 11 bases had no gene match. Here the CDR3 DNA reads TGCAGTGCTAGTTTTTCGGGGACAGACGTCAATCAGCCCCAGCATTTT. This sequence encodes CSASFSGTDVNQPQHF.

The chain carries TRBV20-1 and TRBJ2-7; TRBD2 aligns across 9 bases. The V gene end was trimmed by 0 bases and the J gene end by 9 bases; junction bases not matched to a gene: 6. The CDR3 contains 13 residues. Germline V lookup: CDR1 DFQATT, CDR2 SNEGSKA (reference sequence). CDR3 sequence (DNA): TGCAGTGCTAGAGAAGCGGGGGGTTTTAGGCAGTACTTC. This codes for CSAREAGGFRQYF.

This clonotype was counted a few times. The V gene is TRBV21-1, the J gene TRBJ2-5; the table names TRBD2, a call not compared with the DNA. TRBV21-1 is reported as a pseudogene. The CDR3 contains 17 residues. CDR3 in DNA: TGTGCCAGCAATATGACTAGCGGGGGGCATCACCAAGAGACCCAGTACTTC. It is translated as CASNMTSGGHHQETQYF.

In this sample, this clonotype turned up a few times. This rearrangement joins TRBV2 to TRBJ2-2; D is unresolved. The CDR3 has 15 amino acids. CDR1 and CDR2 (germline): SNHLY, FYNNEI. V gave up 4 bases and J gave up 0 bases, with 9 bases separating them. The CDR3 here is CASSGTTTNTGELFF. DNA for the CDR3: TGTGCCAGCAGTGGAACCACTACGAACACCGGGGAGCTGTTTTTT. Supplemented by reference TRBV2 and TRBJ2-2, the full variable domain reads EPEVTQTPSHQVTQMGQEVILRCVPISNHLYFYWYRQILGQKVEFLVSFYNNEISEKSEIFDDQFSVERPDGSNFTLKIRSTKLEDSAMYFCASSGTTTNTGELFFGEGSRLTVL.

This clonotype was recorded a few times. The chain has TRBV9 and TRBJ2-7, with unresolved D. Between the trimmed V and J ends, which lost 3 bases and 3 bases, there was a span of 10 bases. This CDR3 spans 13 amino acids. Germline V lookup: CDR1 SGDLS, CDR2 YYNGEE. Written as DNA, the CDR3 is TGTGCCAGCAGCGCCGAGCAGCACTACGAGCAGTACTTC. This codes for CASSAEQHYEQYF. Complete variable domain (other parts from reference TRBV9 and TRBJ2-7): DSGVTQTPKHLITATGQRVTLRCSPRSGDLSVYWYQQSLDQGLQFLIQYYNGEERAKGNILERFSAQQFPDLHSELNLSSLELGDSALYFCASSAEQHYEQYFGPGTRLTVT.

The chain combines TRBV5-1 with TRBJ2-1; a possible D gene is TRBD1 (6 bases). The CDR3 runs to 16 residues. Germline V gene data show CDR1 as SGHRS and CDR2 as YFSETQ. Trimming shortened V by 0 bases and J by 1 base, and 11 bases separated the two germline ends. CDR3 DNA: TGCGCCAGCAGCTTGGATGGGGGCAGTTCCTACAATGAGCAGTTCTTC. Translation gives CASSLDGGSSYNEQFF.

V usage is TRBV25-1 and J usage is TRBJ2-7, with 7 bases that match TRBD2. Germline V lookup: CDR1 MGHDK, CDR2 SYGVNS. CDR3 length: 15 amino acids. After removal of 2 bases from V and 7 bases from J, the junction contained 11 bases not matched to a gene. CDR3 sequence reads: CASSEAGRESEEQYF. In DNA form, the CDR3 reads TGTGCCAGCAGTGAAGCTGGGCGGGAGTCCGAGGAGCAGTACTTC.

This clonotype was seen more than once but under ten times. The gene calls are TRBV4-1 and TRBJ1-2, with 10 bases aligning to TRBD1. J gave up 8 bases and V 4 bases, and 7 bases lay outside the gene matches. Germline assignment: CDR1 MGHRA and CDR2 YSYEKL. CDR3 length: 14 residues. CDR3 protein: CASSPLDRGRGYTF. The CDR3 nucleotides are TGCGCCAGCAGCCCCTTAGACAGGGGGCGCGGCTACACCTTC.

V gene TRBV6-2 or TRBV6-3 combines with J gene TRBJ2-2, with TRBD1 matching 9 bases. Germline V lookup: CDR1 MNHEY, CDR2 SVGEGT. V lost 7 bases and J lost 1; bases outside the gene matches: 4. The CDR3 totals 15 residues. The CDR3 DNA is TGTGCCAGCAACTGGGACAGGGAGAACACCGGGGAGCTGTTTTTT. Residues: CASNWDRENTGELFF.

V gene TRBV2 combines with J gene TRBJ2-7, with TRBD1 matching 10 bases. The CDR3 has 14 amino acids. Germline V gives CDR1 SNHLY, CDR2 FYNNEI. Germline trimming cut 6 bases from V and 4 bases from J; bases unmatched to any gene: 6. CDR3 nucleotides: TGTGCCAGCAGGGGGGACAGGGGCTTGTACGAGCAGTACTTC. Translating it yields CASRGDRGLYEQYF.

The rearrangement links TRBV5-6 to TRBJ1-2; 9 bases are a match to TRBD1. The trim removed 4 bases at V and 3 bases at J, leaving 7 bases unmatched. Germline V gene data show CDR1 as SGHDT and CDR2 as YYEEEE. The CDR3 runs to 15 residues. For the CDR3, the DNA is TGTGCCAGCAGCGCCTCGGGACAGGGATACTATGGCTACACCTTC. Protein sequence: CASSASGQGYYGYTF.

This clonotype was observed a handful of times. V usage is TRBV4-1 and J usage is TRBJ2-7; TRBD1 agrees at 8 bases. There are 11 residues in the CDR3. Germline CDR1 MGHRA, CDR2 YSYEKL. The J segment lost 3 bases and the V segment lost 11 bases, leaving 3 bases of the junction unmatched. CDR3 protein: CASGQGYEQYF. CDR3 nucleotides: TGCGCCTCCGGACAGGGCTACGAGCAGTACTTC.